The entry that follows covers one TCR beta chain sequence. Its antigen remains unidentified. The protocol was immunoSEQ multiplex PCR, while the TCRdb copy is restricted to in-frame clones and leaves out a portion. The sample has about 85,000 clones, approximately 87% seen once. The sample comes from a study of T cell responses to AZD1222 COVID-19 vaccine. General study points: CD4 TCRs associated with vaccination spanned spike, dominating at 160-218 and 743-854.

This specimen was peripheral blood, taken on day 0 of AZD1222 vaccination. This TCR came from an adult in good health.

The CDR3 spells CATSRDSLAGQNEQFF. CDR3 DNA sequence: TGTGCCACCAGCAGAGATAGCCTAGCGGGCCAAAATGAGCAGTTCTTC. The rearrangement joins TRBV15 to TRBJ2-1, with 8 bases aligning to TRBD2. The CDR3 covers 16 residues. In germline, CDR1 is LNHNV, CDR2 YYDKDF (reference sequence). V dropped 0 bases and J dropped 7; count of bases not matched to a gene: 8.